One T cell receptor (beta chain) is described in this entry. This sample stems from a study of shared clonotypes between healthy human individuals. CDR1 and CDR2 (germline): SNHLY, FYNNEI. V lost 2 bases, J lost 10 bases, and 20 bases lay in between. This CDR3 region has 15 residues. The data were produced by immunoSEQ multiplex PCR, yet TCRdb's version contains in-frame clones alone and is incomplete. The sample shows around 1.6 million clones, nearly 99% of them seen only once. This TCR came from a man aged 25 to 45 in good health. The sequenced sample was naive CD4+ T cells sorted from blood. The subset denotes: CD45RA+ positively selected. The chain recombines TRBV2 with TRBJ1-1; D is undetermined. The CDR3 nucleotides are TGTGCCAGCAGTGAACGGGCAATCCGGTCCCTAACAGCTTTCTTT. This translates into CASSERAIRSLTAFF.